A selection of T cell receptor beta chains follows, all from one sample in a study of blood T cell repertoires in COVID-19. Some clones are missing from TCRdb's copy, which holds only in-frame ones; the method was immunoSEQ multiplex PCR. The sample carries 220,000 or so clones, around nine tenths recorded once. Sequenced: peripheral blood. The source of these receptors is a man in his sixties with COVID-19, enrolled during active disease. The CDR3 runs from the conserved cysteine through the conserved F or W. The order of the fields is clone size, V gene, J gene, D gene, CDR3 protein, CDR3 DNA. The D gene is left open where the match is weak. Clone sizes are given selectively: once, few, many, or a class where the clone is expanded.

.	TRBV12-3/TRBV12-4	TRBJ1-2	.	CASSPGQNYGYTF	TGTGCCAGCAGTCCCGGACAGAACTATGGCTACACCTTC
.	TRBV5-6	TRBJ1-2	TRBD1	CASSEKTGSYGYTF	TGTGCCAGCAGCGAGAAGACAGGGTCCTATGGCTACACCTTC
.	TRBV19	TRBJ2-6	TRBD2	CASSTSGLGANVLTF	TGTGCCAGTAGTACTAGCGGGCTCGGGGCCAACGTCCTGACTTTC
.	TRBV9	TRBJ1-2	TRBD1	CASSGRQGNGYTF	TGTGCCAGCAGCGGCCGACAGGGCAACGGCTACACCTTC
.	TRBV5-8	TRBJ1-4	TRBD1	CASSNLLGQGSEKLFF	TGTGCCAGCAGCAACTTGTTGGGACAGGGGAGTGAAAAACTGTTTTTT
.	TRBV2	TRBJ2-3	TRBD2	CASRPTSGSTDTQYF	TGTGCCAGCAGGCCGACTAGCGGGAGCACAGATACGCAGTATTTT
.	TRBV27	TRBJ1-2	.	CASSQTSGQVYGYTF	TGTGCCAGCAGCCAGACGAGTGGGCAGGTTTATGGCTACACCTTC
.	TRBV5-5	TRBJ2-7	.	CASSLLNRVDEQYF	TGTGCCAGCAGCTTGCTTAACAGGGTCGACGAGCAGTACTTC
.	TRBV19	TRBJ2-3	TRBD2	CASSIGSAGGLTDTQYF	TGTGCCAGTAGTATCGGCTCAGCGGGGGGGCTTACAGATACGCAGTATTTT
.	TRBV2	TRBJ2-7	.	CASSERRELAYEQYF	TGTGCCAGCAGTGAACGTCGGGAGTTGGCCTACGAGCAGTACTTC
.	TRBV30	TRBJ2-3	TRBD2	CAWSFTGLATDTQYF	TGTGCCTGGAGTTTCACGGGACTAGCAACAGATACGCAGTATTTT
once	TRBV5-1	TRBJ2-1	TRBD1	CASSLITSGGEQFF	TGCGCCAGCAGCTTAATAACCTCAGGGGGTGAGCAGTTCTTC
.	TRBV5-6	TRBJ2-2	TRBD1	CASSFTGGRSGELFF	TGTGCCAGCAGCTTCACAGGGGGCAGGTCCGGGGAGCTGTTTTTT
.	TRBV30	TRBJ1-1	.	CAWTGKVSDFKTEAFF	TGTGCCTGGACAGGGAAAGTATCTGATTTTAAAACTGAAGCTTTCTTT
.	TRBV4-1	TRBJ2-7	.	CASSQVRDSSYEQYF	TGCGCCAGCAGCCAAGTGAGGGATAGCTCCTACGAGCAGTACTTC
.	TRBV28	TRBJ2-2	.	CASKNGQNTGELFF	TGTGCCAGCAAAAACGGACAGAACACCGGGGAGCTGTTTTTT
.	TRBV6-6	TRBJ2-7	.	CASSYRAAGEYF	TGTGCCAGCAGTTATAGGGCCGCCGGGGAGTACTTC
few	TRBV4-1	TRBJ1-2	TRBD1	CASSQPGQGASGYTF	TGCGCCAGCAGCCAACCCGGACAGGGGGCTAGTGGCTACACCTTC
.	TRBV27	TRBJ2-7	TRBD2	CASRPGTISYEQYF	TGTGCCAGCAGACCCGGGACTATATCCTACGAGCAGTACTTC
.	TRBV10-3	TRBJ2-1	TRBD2	CATSTGQASGVYNEQFF	TGTGCCACCTCGACCGGACAGGCTAGCGGGGTCTACAATGAGCAGTTCTTC
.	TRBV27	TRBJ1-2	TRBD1	CASSKTGANYGYTF	TGTGCCAGCAGTAAGACAGGGGCGAACTATGGCTACACCTTC
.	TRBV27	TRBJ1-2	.	CASSFGGGYGYTF	TGTGCCAGCAGTTTTGGGGGAGGCTATGGCTACACCTTC
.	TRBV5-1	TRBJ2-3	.	CASSAGQSTDTQYF	TGCGCCAGCAGCGCGGGACAGAGCACAGATACGCAGTATTTT
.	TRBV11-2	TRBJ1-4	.	CASSPARVEKLFF	TGTGCCAGCAGCCCGGCTCGGGTGGAAAAACTGTTTTTT
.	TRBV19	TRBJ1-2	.	CASRRGQEVYGYTF	TGTGCCAGTAGACGTGGACAAGAGGTCTATGGCTACACCTTC
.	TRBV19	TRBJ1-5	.	CASDTGRGLRVNQPQHF	TGTGCCAGCGATACAGGAAGGGGTTTGCGCGTCAATCAGCCCCAGCATTTT
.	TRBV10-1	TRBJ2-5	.	CASSERRGKTQYF	TGCGCCAGCAGTGAGAGGAGGGGAAAGACCCAGTACTTC
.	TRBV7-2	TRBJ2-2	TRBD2	CASSFAGASGELFF	TGTGCCAGCAGCTTTGCGGGAGCGAGCGGGGAGCTGTTTTTT
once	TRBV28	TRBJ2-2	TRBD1	CASSLPGQGAAGELFF	TGTGCCAGCAGTTTACCAGGACAGGGGGCCGCCGGGGAGCTGTTTTTT
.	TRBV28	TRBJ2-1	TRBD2	CASSTPTSGSHNEQFF	TGTGCCAGCAGTACGCCGACTAGCGGGAGCCACAATGAGCAGTTCTTC
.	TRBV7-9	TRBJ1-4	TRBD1	CASSADRGSEKLFF	TGTGCCAGCAGCGCAGACAGGGGGTCTGAAAAACTGTTTTTT
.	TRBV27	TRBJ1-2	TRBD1	CASSLQGSYGYTF	TGTGCCAGCAGCCTACAGGGGTCCTATGGCTACACCTTC
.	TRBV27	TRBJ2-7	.	CASSRGYSGGYEQYF	TGTGCCAGCAGTCGTGGATATAGCGGAGGCTACGAGCAGTACTTC
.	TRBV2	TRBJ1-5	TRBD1	CASSSGGRNQPQHF	TGTGCCAGCAGCTCAGGGGGTCGCAATCAGCCCCAGCATTTT
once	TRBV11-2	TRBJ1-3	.	CASSLERSSGNTIYF	TGTGCCAGCAGCTTGGAGAGGAGCTCTGGAAACACCATATATTTT
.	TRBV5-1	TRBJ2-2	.	CASSSLSPQGTGELFF	TGCGCCAGCAGCTCCCTATCCCCGCAGGGCACCGGGGAGCTGTTTTTT
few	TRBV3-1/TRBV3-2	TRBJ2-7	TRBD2	CASSPGLAGAYEQYF	TGTGCCAGCAGCCCTGGACTAGCGGGAGCCTACGAGCAGTACTTC